The next 31 T cell receptor beta chains were all read from a single sample in a study of response to subunit inactivated influenza vaccine. TCRdb re-analysed the RT-PCR reads in MiXCR, keeping a single row per CDR3 protein. The sample has hundreds of thousands of distinct CDR3 sequences, roughly 15% seen once; the top ten hold approximately 7.6%. The sequenced sample was PBMCs from blood, obtained around 15 days before vaccination. These receptors were collected from a man aged 45-65 years who received an inactivated influenza vaccine.

This clonotype was seen a few times. The V gene is TRBV4-2, the J gene TRBJ2-7, with 10 bases matching TRBD2. V gave up 1 base and J gave up 3 bases; unmatched junction bases: 6. This CDR3 is built from 16 residues. The germline gives CDR1 LGHNA, CDR2 YNFKEQ. The CDR3 DNA follows: TGTGCCAGCAGCCAAGGAGGGGCTAGCGGGAGCTACGAGCAGTACTTC. As protein: CASSQGGASGSYEQYF.

This clonotype was picked up many times. The chain recombines TRBV7-9 with TRBJ2-2; D unresolved. Trimming removed 1 base at V and 5 bases at J, with 5 bases between. Germline V gives CDR1 SEHNR, CDR2 FQNEAQ (reference sequence). The CDR3 totals 13 residues. The CDR3 reads CASSLVRTGELFF. CDR3 DNA: TGTGCCAGCAGCTTAGTCCGAACCGGGGAGCTGTTTTTT.

This clonotype came up a few times. The gene calls are TRBV18 and TRBJ2-3; 13 bases map to TRBD2. This CDR3 is 16 amino acids long. The junction had 1 base not matched to a gene; V was cut back by 2 bases and J by 2 bases. Germline CDR1 and CDR2: KGHSH and LQKENI. CDR3 sequence (DNA): TGTGCCAGCTCACCAGGGACTAGCGGGGCCACAGATACGCAGTATTTT. This translates into CASSPGTSGATDTQYF. Based on the CDR3 plus reference TRBV18 and TRBJ2-3, the full variable domain is NAGVMQNPRHLVRRRGQEARLRCSPMKGHSHVYWYRQLPEEGLKFMVYLQKENIIDESGMPKERFSAEFPKEGPSILRIQQVVRGDSAAYFCASSPGTSGATDTQYFGPGTRLTVL.

This clonotype was counted a few times. The V and J genes are TRBV12-3 or TRBV12-4 and TRBJ1-1, with D perhaps matching TRBD1 (5 bases). V dropped 5 bases and J dropped 5 bases, with 12 bases sitting between them. The CDR3 consists of 13 residues. Here the CDR3 DNA reads TGTGCCAGCAGTCCCAGGGCGCGGACTGAAGCTTTCTTT. Protein: CASSPRARTEAFF.

This clonotype has at least ten counts. The chain joins TRBV12-3 or TRBV12-4 to TRBJ1-2; 7 nucleotides align to TRBD1. Trimming at V came to 6 bases and at J to 8 bases, leaving 9 bases not matched to a gene. This CDR3 has 13 amino acids. The CDR3, as DNA: TGTGCCAGCAGACCCGACAGGGTGGGCGGCTACACCTTC. It is translated as CASRPDRVGGYTF.

The genes are TRBV15 and TRBJ2-1; no definite D call. The CDR3 length is 16 residues. V lost 5 bases, J lost 5 bases, and 19 bases lay in between. Germline V gene sequence: CDR1 LNHNV, CDR2 YYDKDF (reference sequence). Written as DNA, the CDR3 is TGTGCCACCAGCCCAAGGTTTGCGTCAGGACACAATGAGCAGTTCTTC. This encodes CATSPRFASGHNEQFF.

V and J are TRBV19 and TRBJ2-3; D not resolved. CDR1 is LNHDA, CDR2 SQIVND, per germline (reference sequence). The CDR3 has 14 amino acids. V was pared by 0 bases and J by 4 bases, with 8 bases between. The chain's CDR3 is CASSIDVGPDTQYF. CDR3 nucleotides: TGTGCCAGTAGTATAGATGTGGGTCCAGATACGCAGTATTTT.

The table lists this clonotype with many counts. This chain connects TRBV4-2 to TRBJ2-7; D possibly matches TRBD1 or TRBD2 (5 bases each). Trimming shortened V by 0 bases and J by 3 bases, and 12 bases separated the two germline ends. CDR3 length: 15 residues. Germline CDR1 LGHNA, CDR2 YNFKEQ. The CDR3 spells CASSQERGRGYEQYF. In nucleotides, the CDR3 is TGTGCCAGCAGCCAAGAAAGGGGACGGGGCTACGAGCAGTACTTC.

This clonotype was seen ten or more times. The chain recombines TRBV27 with TRBJ2-7, with D unresolved. CDR3 length: 13 amino acids. Trimming took off 6 bases at V and 3 bases at J, with 12 bases between the two ends. Per the germline V gene, CDR1 is MNHEY and CDR2 is SMNVEV (reference sequence). The CDR3 loop is CASRIHPSYEQYF. The CDR3 region has the DNA TGTGCCAGCAGGATTCACCCGAGCTACGAGCAGTACTTC.

This clonotype was detected only a few times. The V gene is TRBV6-4, the J gene TRBJ2-3; TRBD2 matches at 9 bases. CDR1 is MRHNA, CDR2 SNTAGT, per germline. The V gene end was trimmed by 3 bases and the J gene end by 4 bases; junction bases not matched to a gene: 5. This CDR3 contains 15 residues. CDR3 residues: CASSEREGPADTQYF. The CDR3 DNA reads TGTGCCAGCAGTGAGCGGGAGGGCCCGGCAGATACGCAGTATTTT.

The chain is built from TRBV5-1 and TRBJ2-1; weak D call: TRBD2 (5 bases). The CDR3 extends over 16 amino acids. Germline V gives CDR1 SGHRS, CDR2 YFSETQ. Trimming removed 1 base at V and 3 bases at J, with 14 bases between. CDR3 region: CASSLSMGEGYNEQFF. The CDR3 nucleotides are TGCGCCAGCAGCTTGTCCATGGGAGAAGGCTACAATGAGCAGTTCTTC.

This chain uses TRBV11-2 with TRBJ2-1, with D perhaps assigned TRBD1 or TRBD2 (5 bases each). With 4 bases removed from V and 5 bases from J, the gap between germline ends came to 12 bases. The length of the CDR3 is 14 residues. Germline V gives CDR1 SGHAT, CDR2 FQNNGV. The CDR3 reads CASSWGPYDNEQFF. The CDR3 nucleotides read TGTGCCAGCAGCTGGGGACCGTATGACAATGAGCAGTTCTTC.

This clonotype was observed a handful of times. The chain recombines TRBV20-1 with TRBJ2-2, with D maybe TRBD1 (6 bases). CDR1 and CDR2 (germline): DFQATT, SNEGSKA (reference sequence). This CDR3 has 14 residues. Trimming removed 4 bases from V and 1 base from J, with 10 bases in between. DNA for the CDR3: TGCAGTGCTACAGGGACACAGAACACCGGGGAGCTGTTTTTT. As protein: CSATGTQNTGELFF.

This clonotype was observed a handful of times. This chain joins TRBV5-4 and TRBJ1-1; D might be TRBD1 (5 bases). There are 14 residues in the CDR3. Germline V gene data show CDR1 as SGHNT and CDR2 as YYREEE (reference sequence). Trimming cost V 5 bases and J 2 bases, with 13 bases left between them. CDR3 DNA sequence: TGTGCCAGCAGACCCGGGGGTAGTAACACTGAAGCTTTCTTT. As protein: CASRPGGSNTEAFF.

This clonotype has a handful of counts. V and J are TRBV20-1 and TRBJ1-6; weak D call: TRBD1 (5 bases). Trimming pared 6 bases from V and 7 bases from J, leaving 16 bases between. This CDR3 contains 14 residues. From germline, CDR1 is DFQATT and CDR2 SNEGSKA (reference sequence). Here the CDR3 reads CSARRGHGNSPLHF. CDR3 nucleotide sequence: TGCAGTGCCAGAAGGGGCCACGGGAATTCACCCCTCCACTTT.

This clonotype was seen a handful of times. The chain combines TRBV5-1 with TRBJ2-7; D gene ambiguous. Germline CDR1 reads SGHRS; CDR2 reads YFSETQ. This CDR3 spans 14 amino acids. V lost 0 bases and J lost 2, with 9 bases in between. CDR3 nucleotide sequence: TGCGCCAGCAGCTTGGGAGGACGGACCTACGAGCAGTACTTC. Its protein product is CASSLGGRTYEQYF. Based on the CDR3 plus reference TRBV5-1 and TRBJ2-7, the full variable domain is KAGVTQTPRYLIKTRGQQVTLSCSPISGHRSVSWYQQTPGQGLQFLFEYFSETQRNKGNFPGRFSGRQFSNSRSEMNVSTLELGDSALYLCASSLGGRTYEQYFGPGTRLTVT.

The V call is TRBV6-2 or TRBV6-3, the J call TRBJ2-1; 10 bases agree with TRBD2. Germline CDR1 MNHEY, CDR2 SVGEGT. The CDR3 is made up of 16 amino acids. V was pared by 2 bases and J by 4 bases, with 5 bases of the junction left unmatched. The chain's CDR3 is CASSYLAGEGYNEQFF. DNA for the CDR3: TGTGCCAGCAGTTACCTAGCGGGAGAAGGGTACAATGAGCAGTTCTTC.

This clonotype was counted ten times or more. J is TRBJ2-2 and V is TRBV2, with TRBD2 as a possible D gene (6 bases). CDR1 is SNHLY, CDR2 FYNNEI, per germline. CDR3 length: 14 residues. Trimming pared 5 bases from V and 0 bases from J, leaving 7 bases between. This CDR3 is CASSWEANTGELFF. Here the CDR3 DNA reads TGTGCCAGCAGTTGGGAGGCGAACACCGGGGAGCTGTTTTTT.

This clonotype was picked up many times. This chain links TRBV15 with TRBJ1-2; D may be TRBD1 (6 bases). The germline CDR1 and CDR2 sequences are LNHNV and YYDKDF (reference sequence). V gave up 8 bases and J gave up 6 bases, with 13 bases separating them. The CDR3 loop spans 12 amino acids. CDR3 protein: CATFAEGDGYTF. CDR3 bases: TGTGCCACCTTCGCCGAGGGGGATGGCTACACCTTC.

The genes are TRBV3-1 and TRBJ1-5, with D possibly TRBD1 on 6 matching bases. V was cut by 4 bases and J by 7 bases, with 11 bases left in between. Germline-derived CDR1 and CDR2 are LGHDT and YNNKEL (reference sequence). There are 13 residues in the CDR3. As DNA, the CDR3 is TGTGCCAGCAGCCTGACCGACAGGCAGCCCCAGCATTTT. It is translated as CASSLTDRQPQHF.

The V gene is TRBV29-1, the J gene TRBJ1-6; D gene ambiguous. The CDR3 is 13 amino acids. Germline CDR1 is SQVTM and CDR2 is ANQGSEA. The germline V and J ends were trimmed by 6 bases and 13 bases, with 19 bases remaining between them. CDR3 in amino acids: CSVLDGQKGPLHF. The DNA for the CDR3 is TGCAGCGTCCTGGACGGGCAAAAAGGCCCCCTCCACTTT.

This chain joins TRBV20-1 and TRBJ1-1; D remains ambiguous. The V gene lost 0 bases and the J gene lost 8 bases, with 7 bases spanning the gap. CDR1 and CDR2 from the germline V gene are DFQATT and SNEGSKA (reference sequence). This CDR3 region has 11 residues. The CDR3 here is CSARDTPEAFF. In DNA form, the CDR3 reads TGCAGTGCTAGAGATACCCCAGAAGCTTTCTTT.

The J gene is TRBJ2-7, the V gene TRBV29-1; tentative D call: TRBD2 (5 bases). The CDR3 runs to 12 residues. Germline CDR1 is SQVTM and CDR2 is ANQGSEA. The V and J ends lost 3 bases and 7 bases respectively, with 13 bases between them. CDR3 in amino acids: CSVEGRGFEQYF. DNA of the CDR3: TGCAGCGTTGAGGGGAGAGGGTTTGAGCAGTACTTC.

V is TRBV4-3 and J is TRBJ1-2, with a possible D match to TRBD1 (6 bases). V lost 4 bases to trimming and J lost 4 bases, with 16 bases between them. CDR1 is LGHNA, CDR2 YSLEER, per germline. This CDR3 is built from 15 residues. The CDR3 nucleotides are TGCGCCAGCAGCCGGGGAACGGACAGTCGCTATGGCTACACCTTC. As protein: CASSRGTDSRYGYTF.

This chain uses TRBV29-1 with TRBJ2-7; 10 bases line up with TRBD1. CDR1 and CDR2 (germline): SQVTM, ANQGSEA. The CDR3 has 15 residues. V was clipped by 6 bases and J by 4 bases; unmatched bases: 12. The CDR3 sequence: CSVDGVGQGPYEQYF. In DNA, the CDR3 is TGCAGCGTGGATGGAGTGGGACAGGGGCCATACGAGCAGTACTTC.

This clonotype was counted only a few times. CDR3 in amino acids: CASSGGALVTGELFF. The CDR3, as DNA: TGTGCCAGCAGCGGGGGGGCTCTGGTCACCGGGGAGCTGTTTTTT. The chain uses TRBV7-2 and TRBJ2-2, with D maybe TRBD2 (7 bases). The CDR3 totals 15 residues. The germline V gene encodes CDR1 SGHTA and CDR2 FQGNSA. The V gene lost 5 bases and the J gene lost 4 bases, with 14 bases spanning the gap.

This clonotype turned up a few times. CDR3 sequence: CASNIVPRAQETQYF. The CDR3, as DNA: TGTGCCAGCAATATAGTACCGCGAGCCCAAGAGACCCAGTACTTC. V usage is TRBV2 and J usage is TRBJ2-5; D is uncertain. The CDR3 totals 15 residues. Trimming left V 7 bases short and J 1 base short, with 16 bases between. The germline V gene has CDR1 SNHLY and CDR2 FYNNEI.

This sequence joins TRBV20-1 and TRBJ1-5; D gene unclear. Germline loops: CDR1 DFQATT, CDR2 SNEGSKA (reference sequence). Trimming removed 0 bases at V and 9 bases at J, with 12 bases between. The CDR3 is 13 amino acids. The CDR3 nucleotides read TGCAGTGCTAGAGAAACAGCAGATCTGCCCCAGCATTTT. This codes for CSARETADLPQHF.

This clonotype was detected ten times or more. The V and J genes are TRBV27 and TRBJ1-1; D is ambiguous. The V gene lost 5 bases and the J gene lost 4 bases, with 23 bases spanning the gap. Germline V gene lookup returns CDR1 MNHEY and CDR2 SMNVEV (reference sequence). This CDR3 spans 17 amino acids. The CDR3, as DNA: TGTGCCAGCAGTCCCTCCCCGTTTTCGGGCGGCGTCACTGAAGCTTTCTTT. Amino acid sequence: CASSPSPFSGGVTEAFF.

This clonotype was counted between two and nine times. The CDR3 nucleotides read TGCAGTGCTGACAGGGCCGGGTATGGCTACACCTTC. The encoded protein is CSADRAGYGYTF. J is TRBJ1-2 and V is TRBV20-1; TRBD1 aligns across 7 bases. The J segment lost 5 bases and the V segment lost 5 bases, leaving 5 bases of the junction unmatched. This CDR3 is 12 amino acids long. Germline V gene data show CDR1 as DFQATT and CDR2 as SNEGSKA (reference sequence).

V is TRBV14 and J is TRBJ1-4, with 7 bases lining up with TRBD1. V shed 4 bases and J 3 bases; nucleotides not matched to a gene: 14. This CDR3 spans 18 amino acids. Germline V CDR1 and CDR2: SGHDN, FVKESK. In DNA form, the CDR3 reads TGTGCCAGCAGCCGCCGACAGGGAAGGTTACAGGCTAATGAAAAACTGTTTTTT. This translates into CASSRRQGRLQANEKLFF.